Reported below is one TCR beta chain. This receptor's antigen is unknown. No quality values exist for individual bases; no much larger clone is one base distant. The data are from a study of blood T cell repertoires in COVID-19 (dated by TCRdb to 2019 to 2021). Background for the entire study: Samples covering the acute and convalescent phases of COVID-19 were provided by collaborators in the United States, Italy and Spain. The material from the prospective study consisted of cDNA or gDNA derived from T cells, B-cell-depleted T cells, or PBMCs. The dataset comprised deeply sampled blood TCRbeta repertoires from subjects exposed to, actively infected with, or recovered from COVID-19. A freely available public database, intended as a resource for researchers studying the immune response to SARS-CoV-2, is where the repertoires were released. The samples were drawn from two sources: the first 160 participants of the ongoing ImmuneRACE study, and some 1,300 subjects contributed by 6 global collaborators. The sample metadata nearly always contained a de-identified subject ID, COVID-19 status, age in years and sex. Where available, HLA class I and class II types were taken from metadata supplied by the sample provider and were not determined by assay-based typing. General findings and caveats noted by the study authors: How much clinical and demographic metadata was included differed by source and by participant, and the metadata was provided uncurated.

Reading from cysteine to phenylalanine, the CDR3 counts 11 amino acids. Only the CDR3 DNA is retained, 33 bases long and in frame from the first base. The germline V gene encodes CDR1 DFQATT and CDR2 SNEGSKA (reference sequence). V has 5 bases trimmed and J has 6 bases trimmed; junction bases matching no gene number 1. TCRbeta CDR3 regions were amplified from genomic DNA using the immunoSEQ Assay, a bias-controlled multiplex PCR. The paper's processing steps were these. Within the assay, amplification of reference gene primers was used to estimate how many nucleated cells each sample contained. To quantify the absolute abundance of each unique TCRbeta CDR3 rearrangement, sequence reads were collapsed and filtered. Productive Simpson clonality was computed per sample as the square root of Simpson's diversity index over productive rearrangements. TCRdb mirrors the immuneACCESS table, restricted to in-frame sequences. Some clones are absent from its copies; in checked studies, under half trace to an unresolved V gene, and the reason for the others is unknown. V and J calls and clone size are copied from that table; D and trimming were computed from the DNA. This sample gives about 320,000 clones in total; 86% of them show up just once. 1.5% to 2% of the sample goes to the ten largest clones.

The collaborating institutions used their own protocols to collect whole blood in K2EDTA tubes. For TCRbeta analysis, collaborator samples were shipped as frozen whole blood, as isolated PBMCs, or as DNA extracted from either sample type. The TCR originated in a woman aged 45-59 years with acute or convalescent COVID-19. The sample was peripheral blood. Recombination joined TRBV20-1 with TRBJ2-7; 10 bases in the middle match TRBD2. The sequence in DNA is TGCAGTGCTGGACTAGCGGCCGAGCAGTACTTC. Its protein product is CSAGLAAEQYF.